This TCR beta chain was sequenced in a study of T cell responses to AZD1222 COVID-19 vaccine. Study-wide results and limits: AZD1222 recipients seropositive at baseline numbered only 5 or 6. The reported proportion of spike-specific TCRs targeting unmutated variant regions was nearly half. Repertoire sampling happened only post peak T cell response.

Germline V gene lookup returns CDR1 MRHNA and CDR2 SNTAGT. The CDR3 is 14 amino acids. V lost 3 bases and J lost 5, with 8 bases in between. Generated by immunoSEQ multiplex PCR, the TCRdb table keeps only in-frame clones and is missing some. The sample records 90,000 to 150,000 clones, 65% to 90% being singletons. In this sample, this clone turned up a few times. No antigen is known for it. The TCR sequence derives from an adult in good health. Sequencing used peripheral blood, obtained on day 0 of AZD1222 vaccination. The chain couples TRBV6-4 to TRBJ1-6, with no clear D. The CDR3 sequence: CASSESGNNSPLHF. CDR3 nucleotides: TGTGCCAGCAGTGAGTCGGGTAATAATTCACCCCTCCACTTT.